Listed here are 16 T cell receptor beta chains from one sample, sequenced in a study of stem cell transplantation in POMP-related autoinflammatory disease. This table comes from immunoSEQ multiplex PCR, and its TCRdb copy is limited to in-frame clones, with some not included. The sample includes some 33,000 clones, around 88% of them seen just once. The input for sequencing was CD4+ T cells from PBMCs, taken before stem cell transplantation. The receptor set was obtained from a human donor with POMP-related autoinflammation and immune dysregulation (PRAID).

J is TRBJ2-3 and V is TRBV10-1, with a weak D call TRBD2 (6 bases). The CDR3 consists of 14 residues. Deletions cut 5 bases from V and 6 bases from J, with 15 bases between. CDR1 is WNHNN, CDR2 SYGVQD, per germline (reference sequence). CDR3 in DNA: TGCGCCAGCAGTCCCGCGGGAATGGCGGATACGCAGTATTTT. It specifies CASSPAGMADTQYF.

The CDR3 region has the DNA TGTGCCAGCAGTTCCCCAGGGGGGACGGGCACAGATACGCAGTATTTT. Its protein is CASSSPGGTGTDTQYF. The rearrangement joins TRBV6-5 to TRBJ2-3; possible D gene TRBD1, 7 bases. Germline CDR1 MNHEY, CDR2 SVGAGI. V was cut by 4 bases and J by 1 base, with 15 bases left in between. CDR3 size: 16 residues.

The rearrangement links TRBV6-1 to TRBJ1-2, with 8 bases fitting TRBD1. Trimming took 4 bases from V and 8 from J; bases not matched to a gene: 6. Germline V gene data show CDR1 as MNHNS and CDR2 as SASEGT. CDR3 size: 13 residues. CDR3 residues: CASSVTGVGGYTF. As DNA, the CDR3 is TGTGCCAGCAGTGTGACAGGGGTCGGGGGCTACACCTTC.

This sequence joins TRBV27 and TRBJ1-4; tentative D call: TRBD1 (6 bases). In germline, CDR1 is MNHEY, CDR2 SMNVEV (reference sequence). V gave up 4 bases and J gave up 2 bases, with 8 bases separating them. This CDR3 has 14 residues. The CDR3 reads CASSSDRTNEKLFF. The CDR3 DNA reads as TGTGCCAGCAGTTCCGACAGGACTAATGAAAAACTGTTTTTT.

The rearrangement joins TRBV16 to TRBJ2-7, with 7 bases identical to TRBD1. The CDR3 spans 14 residues. J lost 0 bases, V lost 5 bases, and 4 bases had no gene match. CDR1 is KGHSY, CDR2 FQNENV, per germline. CDR3 in DNA: TGTGCCAGCAGCGGGGGACAGAACTCCTACGAGCAGTACTTC. Translating gives CASSGGQNSYEQYF.

The chain recombines TRBV5-1 with TRBJ2-7, with 10 positions matching TRBD2. There are 17 residues in the CDR3. The junction had 7 bases not matched to a gene; V was cut back by 1 base and J by 0 bases. Germline V gene data show CDR1 as SGHRS and CDR2 as YFSETQ. CDR3 loop: CASSLWSSGGGSYEQYF. Here the CDR3 DNA reads TGCGCCAGCAGCTTGTGGTCTAGCGGGGGCGGCTCCTACGAGCAGTACTTC.

The chain uses TRBV4-1 and TRBJ2-3, with TRBD2 matching 7 bases. V was clipped by 1 base and J by 5 bases; unmatched bases: 9. The CDR3 runs 16 residues. Germline-derived CDR1 and CDR2 are MGHRA and YSYEKL. The CDR3 sequence is CASSQGGIGGIDTQYF. The CDR3 DNA is TGCGCCAGCAGCCAAGGGGGGATCGGGGGGATAGATACGCAGTATTTT.

This clone was recorded once. This sequence joins TRBV28 and TRBJ1-5, with a weak D call TRBD1 (5 bases). V was trimmed by 7 bases and J by 4 bases, leaving 20 bases between them. Looked up from germline, CDR1 is MDHEN and CDR2 is SYDVKM. The CDR3 covers 16 residues. CDR3 loop: CASKKGRGRGNQPQHF. The DNA of the CDR3 is TGTGCCAGCAAAAAGGGGCGGGGAAGAGGGAATCAGCCCCAGCATTTT.

V usage is TRBV5-1 and J usage is TRBJ2-3; D is unresolved. The V end lost 4 bases, the J end lost 2 bases, and 14 bases lay between the germline ends. Germline V gene sequence: CDR1 SGHRS, CDR2 YFSETQ. This CDR3 has 15 residues. The CDR3 bases are TGCGCCAGCAGCCGAGACCGGGTCGACACAGATACGCAGTATTTT. Protein: CASSRDRVDTDTQYF. The full variable domain, completed using reference TRBV5-1 and TRBJ2-3, is KAGVTQTPRYLIKTRGQQVTLSCSPISGHRSVSWYQQTPGQGLQFLFEYFSETQRNKGNFPGRFSGRQFSNSRSEMNVSTLELGDSALYLCASSRDRVDTDTQYFGPGTRLTVL.

The chain joins TRBV5-6 to TRBJ1-1; D not certain. V dropped 0 bases and J dropped 0 bases, with 6 bases sitting between them. The CDR3 is 14 residues long. Germline CDR1 SGHDT, CDR2 YYEEEE. The CDR3 DNA reads as TGTGCCAGCAGCTTGGTACAGCTGAACACTGAAGCTTTCTTT. The encoded protein is CASSLVQLNTEAFF. Together with reference TRBV5-6 and TRBJ1-1, the CDR3 gives the full variable domain: DAGVTQSPTHLIKTRGQQVTLRCSPKSGHDTVSWYQQALGQGPQFIFQYYEEEERQRGNFPDRFSGHQFPNYSSELNVNALLLGDSALYLCASSLVQLNTEAFFGQGTRLTVV.

The J gene is TRBJ2-3, the V gene TRBV19, with 8 nucleotides matching TRBD1. V was clipped by 3 bases and J by 5 bases; unmatched bases: 7. CDR3 size: 15 residues. Germline V gives CDR1 LNHDA, CDR2 SQIVND (reference sequence). CDR3 in DNA: TGTGCCAGTAGTATCGGCAGGGGGCTATTAGATACGCAGTATTTT. It codes for CASSIGRGLLDTQYF.

The chain is built from TRBV5-1 and TRBJ2-7; TRBD1 or TRBD2 may be the D gene (5 bases each). CDR1 and CDR2 (germline): SGHRS, YFSETQ. The CDR3 sequence is 14 residues long. Trimming removed 1 base at V and 2 bases at J, with 10 bases between. The CDR3 reads CASSLWGSPYEQYF. The CDR3 nucleotides read TGCGCCAGCAGCTTGTGGGGGTCCCCCTACGAGCAGTACTTC.

This clone has a single count. This chain uses TRBV11-2 with TRBJ2-2; D perhaps matches TRBD2 (6 bases). The V end lost 3 bases, the J end lost 1 base, and 9 bases lay between the germline ends. The CDR3 loop spans 15 amino acids. Germline CDR1 is SGHAT and CDR2 is FQNNGV. Here the CDR3 reads CASSFRDLNTGELFF. The CDR3 coding sequence is TGTGCCAGCAGCTTCCGGGACTTGAACACCGGGGAGCTGTTTTTT.

The V gene is TRBV10-2, the J gene TRBJ1-6; 10 bases map to TRBD1. The ends lost 6 bases at V and 10 bases at J; junction bases unmatched: 9. Per germline, CDR1 WSHSY and CDR2 SAAADI. The length of the CDR3 is 15 residues. The CDR3 loop reads CASRPGQGIESPLHF. The CDR3 nucleotides are TGCGCCAGCAGACCGGGACAGGGGATCGAATCACCCCTCCACTTT.

The table lists this clone with a few counts. This rearrangement joins TRBV20-1 to TRBJ2-7; D remains ambiguous. Per germline, CDR1 DFQATT and CDR2 SNEGSKA (reference sequence). The CDR3 covers 8 residues. The DNA for the CDR3 is TGCAGAACTTTCTCGCAGTACTTC. It encodes CRTFSQYF.

This clone has just one count. J is TRBJ1-3 and V is TRBV5-6, with D possibly TRBD1 on 5 matching bases. Germline loops: CDR1 SGHDT, CDR2 YYEEEE. The CDR3 totals 16 residues. V lost 4 bases to trimming and J lost 0 bases, with 14 bases between them. The CDR3 loop reads CASSLGGLLSGNTIYF. CDR3 nucleotide sequence: TGTGCCAGCAGCCTTGGGGGACTCCTCTCTGGAAACACCATATATTTT.